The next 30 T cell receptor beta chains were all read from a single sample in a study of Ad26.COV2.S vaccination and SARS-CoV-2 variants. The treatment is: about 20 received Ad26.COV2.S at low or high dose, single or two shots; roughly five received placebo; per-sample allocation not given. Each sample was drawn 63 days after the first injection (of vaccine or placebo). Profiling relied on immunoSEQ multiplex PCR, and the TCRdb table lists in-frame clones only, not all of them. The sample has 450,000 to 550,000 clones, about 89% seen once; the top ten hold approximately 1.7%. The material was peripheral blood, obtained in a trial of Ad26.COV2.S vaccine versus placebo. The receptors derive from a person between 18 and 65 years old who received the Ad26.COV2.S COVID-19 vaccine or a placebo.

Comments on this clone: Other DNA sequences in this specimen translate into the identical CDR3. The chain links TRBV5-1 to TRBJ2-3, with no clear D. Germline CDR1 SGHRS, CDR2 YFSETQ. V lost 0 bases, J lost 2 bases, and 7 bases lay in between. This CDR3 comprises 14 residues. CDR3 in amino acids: CASSLGDPTDTQYF. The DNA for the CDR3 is TGCGCCAGCAGCTTGGGCGATCCCACAGATACGCAGTATTTT.

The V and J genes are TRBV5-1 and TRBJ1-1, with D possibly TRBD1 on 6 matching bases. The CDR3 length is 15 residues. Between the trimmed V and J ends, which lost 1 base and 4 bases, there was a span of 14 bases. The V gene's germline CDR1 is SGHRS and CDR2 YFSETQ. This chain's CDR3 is CASSLLDRRGTEAFF. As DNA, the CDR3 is TGCGCCAGCAGCTTGTTGGACAGACGAGGCACTGAAGCTTTCTTT.

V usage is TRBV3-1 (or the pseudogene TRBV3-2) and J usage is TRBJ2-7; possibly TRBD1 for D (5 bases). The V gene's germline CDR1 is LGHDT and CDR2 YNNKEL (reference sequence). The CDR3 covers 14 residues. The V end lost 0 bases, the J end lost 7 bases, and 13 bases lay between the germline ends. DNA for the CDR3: TGTGCCAGCAGCCAAGAGACCGGATCAGGGGAGCAGTACTTC. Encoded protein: CASSQETGSGEQYF.

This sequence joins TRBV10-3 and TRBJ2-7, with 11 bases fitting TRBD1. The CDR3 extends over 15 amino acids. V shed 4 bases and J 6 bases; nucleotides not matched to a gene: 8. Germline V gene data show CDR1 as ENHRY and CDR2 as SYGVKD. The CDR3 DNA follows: TGTGCCATCAGTGTGGGGGACAGGGGGGACGGCGAGCAGTACTTC. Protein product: CAISVGDRGDGEQYF.

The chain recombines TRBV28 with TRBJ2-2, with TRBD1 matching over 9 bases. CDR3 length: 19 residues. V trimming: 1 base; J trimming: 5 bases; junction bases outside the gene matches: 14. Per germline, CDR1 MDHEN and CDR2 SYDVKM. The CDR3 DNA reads TGTGCCAGCAGTTTATTTAACAGGGGGCGTAGAAATCGGACCGGGGAGCTGTTTTTT. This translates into CASSLFNRGRRNRTGELFF.

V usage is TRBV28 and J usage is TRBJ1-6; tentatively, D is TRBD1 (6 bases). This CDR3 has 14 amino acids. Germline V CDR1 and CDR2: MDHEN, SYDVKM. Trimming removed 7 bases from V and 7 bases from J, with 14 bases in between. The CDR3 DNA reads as TGTGCCAGCACTTCGGGACACCGAAATTCACCCCTCCACTTT. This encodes CASTSGHRNSPLHF.

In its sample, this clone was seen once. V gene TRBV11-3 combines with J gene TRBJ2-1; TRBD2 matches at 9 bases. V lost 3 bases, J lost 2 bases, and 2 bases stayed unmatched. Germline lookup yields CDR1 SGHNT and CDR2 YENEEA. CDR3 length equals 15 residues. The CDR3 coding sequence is TGTGCCAGCAGCTTCGGCGGGGGGGCCTACAATGAGCAGTTCTTC. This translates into CASSFGGGAYNEQFF. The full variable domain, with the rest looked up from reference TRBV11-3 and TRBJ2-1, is EAGVVQSPRYKIIEKKQPVAFWCNPISGHNTLYWYLQNLGQGPELLIRYENEEAVDDSQLPKDRFSAERLKGVDSTLKIQPAELGDSAVYLCASSFGGGAYNEQFFGPGTRLTVL.

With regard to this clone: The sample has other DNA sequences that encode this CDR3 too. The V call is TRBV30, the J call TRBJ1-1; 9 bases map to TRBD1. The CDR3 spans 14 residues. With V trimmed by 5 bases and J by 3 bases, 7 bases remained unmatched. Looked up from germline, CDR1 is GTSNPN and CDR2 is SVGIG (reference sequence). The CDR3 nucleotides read TGTGCCTGGTCGCCGGGACAGGGTGACACTGAAGCTTTCTTT. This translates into CAWSPGQGDTEAFF.

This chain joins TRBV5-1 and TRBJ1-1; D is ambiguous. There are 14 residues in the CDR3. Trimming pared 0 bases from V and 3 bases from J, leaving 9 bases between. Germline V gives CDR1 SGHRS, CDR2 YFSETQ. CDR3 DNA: TGCGCCAGCAGCTTGGATGGGAGGGACACTGAAGCTTTCTTT. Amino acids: CASSLDGRDTEAFF.

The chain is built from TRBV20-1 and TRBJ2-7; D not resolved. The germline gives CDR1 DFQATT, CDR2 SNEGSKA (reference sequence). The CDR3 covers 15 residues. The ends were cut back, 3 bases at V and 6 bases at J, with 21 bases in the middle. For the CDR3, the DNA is TGCAGTGCTAGTTCGTTAATTCGGAGTGCCTTCGAGCAGTACTTC. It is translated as CSASSLIRSAFEQYF.

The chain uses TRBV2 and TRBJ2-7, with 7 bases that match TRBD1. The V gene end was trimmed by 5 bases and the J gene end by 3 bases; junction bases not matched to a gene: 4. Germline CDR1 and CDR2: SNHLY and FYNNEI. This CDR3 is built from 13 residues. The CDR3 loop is CASSMTGSYEQYF. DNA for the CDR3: TGTGCCAGCAGTATGACAGGGAGCTACGAGCAGTACTTC.

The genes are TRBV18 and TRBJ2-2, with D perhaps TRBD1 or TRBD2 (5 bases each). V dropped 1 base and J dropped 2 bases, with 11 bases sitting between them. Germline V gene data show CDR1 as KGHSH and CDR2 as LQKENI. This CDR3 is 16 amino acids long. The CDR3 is CASSPRGTVNTGELFF. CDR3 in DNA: TGTGCCAGCTCACCACGAGGGACGGTTAACACCGGGGAGCTGTTTTTT.

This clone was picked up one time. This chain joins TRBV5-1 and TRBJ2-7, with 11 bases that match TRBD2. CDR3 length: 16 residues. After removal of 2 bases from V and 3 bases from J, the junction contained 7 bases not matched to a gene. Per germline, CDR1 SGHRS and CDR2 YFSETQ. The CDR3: CASSLLAGDRYYEQYF. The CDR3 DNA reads TGCGCCAGCAGCTTACTAGCGGGAGATAGGTACTACGAGCAGTACTTC.

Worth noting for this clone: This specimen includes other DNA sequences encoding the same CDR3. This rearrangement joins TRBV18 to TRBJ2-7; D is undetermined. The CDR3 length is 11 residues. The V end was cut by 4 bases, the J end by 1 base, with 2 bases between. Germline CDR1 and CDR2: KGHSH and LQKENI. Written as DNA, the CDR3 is TGTGCCAGCTCACTTTCCTACGAGCAGTACTTC. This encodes CASSLSYEQYF.

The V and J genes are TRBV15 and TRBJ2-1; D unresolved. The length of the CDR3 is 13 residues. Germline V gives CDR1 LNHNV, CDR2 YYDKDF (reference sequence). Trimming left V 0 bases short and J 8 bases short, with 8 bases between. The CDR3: CATSRDREDEQFF. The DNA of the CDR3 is TGTGCCACCAGCAGAGATAGAGAGGATGAGCAGTTCTTC.

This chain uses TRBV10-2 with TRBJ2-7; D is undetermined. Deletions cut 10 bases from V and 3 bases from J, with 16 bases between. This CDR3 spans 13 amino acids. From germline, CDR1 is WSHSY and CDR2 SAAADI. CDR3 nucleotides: TGCGCCACGTCGAGTTCTCGCCTCTACGAGCAGTACTTC. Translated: CATSSSRLYEQYF.

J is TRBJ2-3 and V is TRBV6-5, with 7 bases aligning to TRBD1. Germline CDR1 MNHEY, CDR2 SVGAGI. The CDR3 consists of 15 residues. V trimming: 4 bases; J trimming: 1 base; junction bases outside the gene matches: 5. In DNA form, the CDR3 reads TGTGCCAGCAGTTCGTGGACAGGTCGCACAGATACGCAGTATTTT. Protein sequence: CASSSWTGRTDTQYF.

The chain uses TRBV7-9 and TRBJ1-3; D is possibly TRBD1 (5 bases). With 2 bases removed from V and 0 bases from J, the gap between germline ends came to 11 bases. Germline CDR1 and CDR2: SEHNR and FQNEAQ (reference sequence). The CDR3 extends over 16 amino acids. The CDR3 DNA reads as TGTGCCAGCAGCTTATTGGGGGTTAGCTCTGGAAACACCATATATTTT. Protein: CASSLLGVSSGNTIYF. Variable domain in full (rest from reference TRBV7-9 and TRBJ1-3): DTGVSQNPRHKITKRGQNVTFRCDPISEHNRLYWYRQTLGQGPEFLTYFQNEAQLEKSRLLSDRFSAERPKGSFSTLEIQRTEQGDSAMYLCASSLLGVSSGNTIYFGEGSWLTVV.

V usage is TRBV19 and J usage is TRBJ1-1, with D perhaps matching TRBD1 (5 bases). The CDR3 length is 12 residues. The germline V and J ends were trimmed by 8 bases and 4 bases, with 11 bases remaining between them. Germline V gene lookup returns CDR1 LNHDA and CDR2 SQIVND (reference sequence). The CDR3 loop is CASVGGFTEAFF. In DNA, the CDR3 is TGTGCCAGTGTGGGGGGTTTCACTGAAGCTTTCTTT.

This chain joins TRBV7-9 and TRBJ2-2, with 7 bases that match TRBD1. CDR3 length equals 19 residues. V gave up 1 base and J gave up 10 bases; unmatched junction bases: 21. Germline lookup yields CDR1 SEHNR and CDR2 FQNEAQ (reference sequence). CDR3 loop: CASSLGQRKLQGFDQELFF. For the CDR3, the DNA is TGTGCCAGCAGCTTAGGGCAGAGAAAACTACAGGGGTTCGACCAGGAGCTGTTTTTT. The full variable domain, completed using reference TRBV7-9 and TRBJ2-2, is DTGVSQNPRHKITKRGQNVTFRCDPISEHNRLYWYRQTLGQGPEFLTYFQNEAQLEKSRLLSDRFSAERPKGSFSTLEIQRTEQGDSAMYLCASSLGQRKLQGFDQELFFGEGSRLTVL.

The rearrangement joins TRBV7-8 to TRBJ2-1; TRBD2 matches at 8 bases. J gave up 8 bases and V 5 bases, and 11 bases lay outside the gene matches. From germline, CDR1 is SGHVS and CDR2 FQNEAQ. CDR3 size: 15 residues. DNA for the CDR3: TGTGCCAGCAGCCCAGAGGGACTAGTTGGTGATGAGCAGTTCTTC. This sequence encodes CASSPEGLVGDEQFF.

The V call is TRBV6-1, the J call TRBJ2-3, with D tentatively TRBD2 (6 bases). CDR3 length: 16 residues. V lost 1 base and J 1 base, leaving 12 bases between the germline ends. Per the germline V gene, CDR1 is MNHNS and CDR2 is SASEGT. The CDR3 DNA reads TGTGCCAGCAGTGAAGAGGAGCGGGCGGGCACAGATACGCAGTATTTT. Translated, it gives CASSEEERAGTDTQYF.

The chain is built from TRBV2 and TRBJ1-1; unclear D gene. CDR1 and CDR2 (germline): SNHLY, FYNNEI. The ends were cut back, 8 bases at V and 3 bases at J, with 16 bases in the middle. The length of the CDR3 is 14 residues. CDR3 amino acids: CASPGGSGYTEAFF. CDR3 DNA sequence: TGTGCCAGCCCCGGCGGGTCTGGGTACACTGAAGCTTTCTTT.

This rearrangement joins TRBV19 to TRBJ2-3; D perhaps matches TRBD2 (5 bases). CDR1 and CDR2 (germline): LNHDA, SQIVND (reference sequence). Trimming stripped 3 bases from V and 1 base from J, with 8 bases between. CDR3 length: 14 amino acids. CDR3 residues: CASSIGSGTDTQYF. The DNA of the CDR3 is TGTGCCAGTAGTATTGGTAGCGGCACAGATACGCAGTATTTT.

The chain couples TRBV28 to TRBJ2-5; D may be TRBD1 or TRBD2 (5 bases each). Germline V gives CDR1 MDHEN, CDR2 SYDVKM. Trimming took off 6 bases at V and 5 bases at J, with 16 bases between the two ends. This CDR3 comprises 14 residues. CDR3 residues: CASRASGRRETQYF. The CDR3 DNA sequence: TGTGCCAGCAGGGCCTCAGGGAGACGGGAGACCCAGTACTTC.

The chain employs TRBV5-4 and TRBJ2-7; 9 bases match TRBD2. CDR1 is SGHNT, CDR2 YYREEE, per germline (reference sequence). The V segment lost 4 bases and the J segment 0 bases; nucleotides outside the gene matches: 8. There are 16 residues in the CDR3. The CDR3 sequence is CASSPGLAQSSYEQYF. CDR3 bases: TGTGCCAGCAGCCCCGGACTAGCGCAAAGCTCCTACGAGCAGTACTTC.

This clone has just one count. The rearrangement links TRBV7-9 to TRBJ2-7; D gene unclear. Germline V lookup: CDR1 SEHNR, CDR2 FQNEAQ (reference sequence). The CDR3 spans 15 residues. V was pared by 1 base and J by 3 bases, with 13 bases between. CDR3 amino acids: CASSLDGVPNYEQYF. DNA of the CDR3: TGTGCCAGCAGCTTAGACGGTGTCCCTAACTACGAGCAGTACTTC. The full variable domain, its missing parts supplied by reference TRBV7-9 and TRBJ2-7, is DTGVSQNPRHKITKRGQNVTFRCDPISEHNRLYWYRQTLGQGPEFLTYFQNEAQLEKSRLLSDRFSAERPKGSFSTLEIQRTEQGDSAMYLCASSLDGVPNYEQYFGPGTRLTVT.

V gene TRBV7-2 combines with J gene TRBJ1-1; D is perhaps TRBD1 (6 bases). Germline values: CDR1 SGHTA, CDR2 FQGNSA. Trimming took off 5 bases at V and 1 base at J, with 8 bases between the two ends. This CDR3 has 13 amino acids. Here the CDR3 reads CASSGDTNTEAFF. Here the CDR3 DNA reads TGTGCCAGCAGCGGGGACACGAACACTGAAGCTTTCTTT.

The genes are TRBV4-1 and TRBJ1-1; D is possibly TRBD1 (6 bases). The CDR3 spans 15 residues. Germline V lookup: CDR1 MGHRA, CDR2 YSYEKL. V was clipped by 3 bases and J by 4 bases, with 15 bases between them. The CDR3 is CASSQGAYMGTEAFF. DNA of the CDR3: TGCGCCAGCAGCCAGGGGGCATATATGGGCACTGAAGCTTTCTTT.

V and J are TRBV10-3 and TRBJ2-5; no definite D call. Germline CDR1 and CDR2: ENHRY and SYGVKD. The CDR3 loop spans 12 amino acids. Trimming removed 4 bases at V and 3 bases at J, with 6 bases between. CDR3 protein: CAISAREETQYF. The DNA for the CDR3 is TGTGCCATCAGTGCACGGGAAGAGACCCAGTACTTC.